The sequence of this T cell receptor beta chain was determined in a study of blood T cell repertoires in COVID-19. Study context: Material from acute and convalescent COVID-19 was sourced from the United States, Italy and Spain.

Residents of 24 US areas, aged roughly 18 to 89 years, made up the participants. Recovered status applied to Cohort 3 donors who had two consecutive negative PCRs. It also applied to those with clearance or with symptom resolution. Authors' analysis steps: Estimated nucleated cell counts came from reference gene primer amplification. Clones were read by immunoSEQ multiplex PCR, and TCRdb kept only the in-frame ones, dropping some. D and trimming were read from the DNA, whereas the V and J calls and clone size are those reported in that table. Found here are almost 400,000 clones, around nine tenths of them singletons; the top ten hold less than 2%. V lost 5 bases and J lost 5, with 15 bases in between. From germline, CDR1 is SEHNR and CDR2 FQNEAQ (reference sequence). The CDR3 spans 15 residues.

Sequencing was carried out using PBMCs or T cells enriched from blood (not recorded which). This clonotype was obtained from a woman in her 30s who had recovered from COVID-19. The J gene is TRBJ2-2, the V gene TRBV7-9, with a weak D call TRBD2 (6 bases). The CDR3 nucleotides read TGTGCCAGCAGCCCCCCCCGGGCGGGGACCGGGGAGCTGTTTTTT. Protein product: CASSPPRAGTGELFF.